Listed below are T cell receptor beta chains from one sample, sequenced in a study of blood T cells in healthy people across ages. In TCRdb, the 5' RACE reads were re-called with MiXCR into one record per CDR3 protein. The table includes about 1.6 million distinct CDR3 sequences, about 31% detected once. Sequences were obtained from blood. The source is a woman in her 30s in good health. CDR3s include the opening cysteine and the closing phenylalanine or tryptophan. A D gene is named only where the DNA matches it firmly. The size field is filled for only some rows; it gives once, few, many or a size class.

clone_size	v_call	j_call	d_call	cdr3_nt	cdr3_aa
.	TRBV10-3	TRBJ1-1	.	TGTGCCATCAAAGGGCAGCCCATGAACACTGAAGCTTTCTTT	CAIKGQPMNTEAFF
once	TRBV5-6	TRBJ2-1	.	TGTGCCAGCAGCCTTGGGGGATTGGCGGGGTTTTCGGGGAATGAGCAGTTCTTC	CASSLGGLAGFSGNEQFF
.	TRBV27	TRBJ2-5	.	TGTGCCAGCAGTTACGGAGGGGGCACCCTTGGTGAGCAGTACTTC	CASSYGGGTLGEQYF
few	TRBV28	TRBJ1-2	.	TGTGCCAGCAGTACAAGGGGGGCAAGAGGCCGTTACGATGGCTACACCTTC	CASSTRGARGRYDGYTF
few	TRBV20-1	TRBJ2-7	.	TGCAGTGCTAGAGACTTTAACTCCTACGAGCAGTACTTC	CSARDFNSYEQYF
.	TRBV27	TRBJ2-5	.	TGTGCCAGCAGTTTATCAACAGGTTTGGGGTTGGAGACCCAGTACTTC	CASSLSTGLGLETQYF
.	TRBV7-9	TRBJ2-5	.	TGTGCCAGCAGCTTATTACCCCCGGGGAGGCAAGAGACCCAGTACTTC	CASSLLPPGRQETQYF
.	TRBV20-1	TRBJ1-2	.	TGCAGTGCTTACACGGGAGGGGTCAGCGGTGGCTACACCTTC	CSAYTGGVSGGYTF
.	TRBV5-1	TRBJ1-1	TRBD1	TGCGCCAGCAGCTCAAAGGGGGCAGAGAACACTGAAGCTTTCTTT	CASSSKGAENTEAFF
few	TRBV7-9	TRBJ2-3	TRBD1	TGTGCCAGCAGCTACAGGGGGCTTCCTGAAGATACGCAGTATTTT	CASSYRGLPEDTQYF
.	TRBV5-1	TRBJ2-7	TRBD1	TGCGCCAGCAGCTCCCCCCCGGGACAGGGGTTTAGCGAGCAGTACTTC	CASSSPPGQGFSEQYF
few	TRBV9	TRBJ2-5	.	TGTGCCAGCAGCGGCCGGACACCGTTGCGTGAGACCCAGTACTTC	CASSGRTPLRETQYF
few	TRBV6-2/TRBV6-3	TRBJ2-1	TRBD2	TGTGCCAGCAGCCGACGGACTAGCGGGGACCCAAAGCGGTGGTCCTACAATGAGCAGTTCTTC	CASSRRTSGDPKRWSYNEQFF
.	TRBV29-1	TRBJ2-1	.	TGCAGCGTTGAAGATGCCGCCGTGGAGCAGTTCTTC	CSVEDAAVEQFF
.	TRBV5-1	TRBJ2-3	TRBD1	TGCGCCAGCAGCTTGGGACAGGGGGCGCCCACAGATACGCAGTATTTT	CASSLGQGAPTDTQYF
.	TRBV6-1	TRBJ1-3	.	TGTGCCAGCAGTGACTGGAAACAGGGAAACACCATATATTTT	CASSDWKQGNTIYF
.	TRBV29-1	TRBJ2-5	.	TGCAGCCCCCCACTGGTGGGGTGGGAGGCCCAGTACTTC	CSPPLVGWEAQYF
once	TRBV27	TRBJ1-2	.	TGTGCCAGCAGCCATAGTGGCGGTCTAGAGTTCGGCTACACCTTC	CASSHSGGLEFGYTF
few	TRBV5-5	TRBJ2-3	TRBD1	TGTGCCAGCAGCGGGGACGGGACAGCCTTCTTAGATACGCAGTATTTT	CASSGDGTAFLDTQYF
few	TRBV28	TRBJ1-2	.	TGTGCCAGCAGTGGCCAGACGAACTATGGCTACACCTTC	CASSGQTNYGYTF
.	TRBV3-1	TRBJ2-3	.	TGTGCCAGCAGCGCCCAAACAGATACGCAGTATTTT	CASSAQTDTQYF